These 13 T cell receptor beta chains were all obtained from the same sample, sequenced in a study of regulatory T cells in long-lasting Graves disease. Time point reported: newly diagnosed GD, antithyroid drugs for less than 3 months. The TCR library was made from RNA extracted from PBMCs. According to the study, TCR beta libraries were built with iRepertoire HTBI primers and CDR3-region Arm-PCR. MiXCR was run by TCRdb on the multiplex PCR reads, yielding one entry per CDR3 protein. Of about 400,000 distinct CDR3 sequences listed, around 16% are singletons. Sequencing used peripheral blood mononuclear cells (PBMCs), obtained at new diagnosis, from a patient treated with antithyroid drugs. The receptor set was obtained from a female donor with Graves disease.

This clonotype was seen ten or more times. The rearrangement joins TRBV7-9 to TRBJ2-5; D not resolved. The germline V and J ends were trimmed by 2 bases and 0 bases, with 7 bases remaining between them. Germline loops: CDR1 SEHNR, CDR2 FQNEAQ (reference sequence). The CDR3 is made up of 14 amino acids. CDR3 coding DNA: TGTGCCAGCAGCTTAATACAGAACCAAGAGACCCAGTACTTC. Amino acids: CASSLIQNQETQYF. The full variable domain, its missing parts supplied by reference TRBV7-9 and TRBJ2-5, is DTGVSQNPRHKITKRGQNVTFRCDPISEHNRLYWYRQTLGQGPEFLTYFQNEAQLEKSRLLSDRFSAERPKGSFSTLEIQRTEQGDSAMYLCASSLIQNQETQYFGPGTRLLVL.

The rearrangement joins TRBV6-2 or TRBV6-3 to TRBJ2-7, with unresolved D. Between the trimmed V and J ends, which lost 7 bases and 3 bases, there was a span of 16 bases. Germline V lookup: CDR1 MNHEY, CDR2 SVGEGT. The CDR3 spans 14 residues. CDR3 region: CASTNGLTHYEQYF. In DNA form, the CDR3 reads TGTGCCAGCACCAACGGATTAACCCACTACGAGCAGTACTTC.

This clonotype has ten or more counts. The J gene is TRBJ2-1, the V gene TRBV18; D gene unclear. The CDR3 consists of 11 residues. Trimming pared 3 bases from V and 6 bases from J, leaving 3 bases between. Germline CDR1 is KGHSH and CDR2 is LQKENI. The CDR3 DNA is TGTGCCAGCTCACCCGCCAATGAGCAGTTCTTC. It encodes CASSPANEQFF.

This chain joins TRBV24-1 and TRBJ2-1, with 7 positions matching TRBD1. This CDR3 has 14 residues. V lost 3 bases and J lost 4; bases outside the gene matches: 2. Germline V gene lookup returns CDR1 KGHDR and CDR2 SFDVKD. The CDR3, as DNA: TGTGCCACCAGTGATGAACAGGGGTACAATGAGCAGTTCTTC. This encodes CATSDEQGYNEQFF.

This clonotype was picked up many times. The J gene is TRBJ1-2, the V gene TRBV2; TRBD1 might be the D (5 bases). The CDR3 is 16 amino acids. The germline gives CDR1 SNHLY, CDR2 FYNNEI. Trimming shortened V by 4 bases and J by 5 bases, and 20 bases separated the two germline ends. CDR3 bases: TGTGCCAGCAGTGGTGGGGGTGGGTCTTCGTGGTATGGCTACACCTTC. This translates into CASSGGGGSSWYGYTF.

This clonotype was recorded many times. The CDR3 reads CASRPFQGSNSPLHF. In DNA form, the CDR3 reads TGTGCCAGCAGACCATTTCAGGGGAGTAATTCACCCCTCCACTTT. This chain uses TRBV3-1 with TRBJ1-6, with D possibly TRBD1 on 6 matching bases. The CDR3 sequence is 15 residues long. From germline, CDR1 is LGHDT and CDR2 YNNKEL (reference sequence). Trimming shortened V by 6 bases and J by 6 bases, and 15 bases separated the two germline ends. Variable domain in full (rest from reference TRBV3-1 and TRBJ1-6): DTAVSQTPKYLVTQMGNDKSIKCEQNLGHDTMYWYKQDSKKFLKIMFSYNNKELIINETVPNRFSPKSPDKAHLNLHINSLELGDSAVYFCASRPFQGSNSPLHFGNGTRLTVT.

This chain connects TRBV7-9 to TRBJ2-5; maybe TRBD1 (5 bases). From germline, CDR1 is SEHNR and CDR2 FQNEAQ (reference sequence). The CDR3 covers 14 residues. Trimming stripped 6 bases from V and 5 bases from J, with 16 bases between. The CDR3 sequence: CASSYAKGVETQYF. The CDR3, as DNA: TGTGCCAGCAGTTATGCGAAAGGGGTGGAGACCCAGTACTTC.

The rearrangement joins TRBV6-1 to TRBJ1-2; a possible D gene is TRBD1 (5 bases). Germline V CDR1 and CDR2: MNHNS, SASEGT. Trimming cost V 7 bases and J 4 bases, with 16 bases left between them. The CDR3 consists of 14 residues. CDR3 loop: CASTRGGGGYGYTF. The DNA of the CDR3 is TGTGCCAGCACCCGCGGTGGGGGGGGCTATGGCTACACCTTC.

In this sample, this clonotype turned up many times. This chain connects TRBV4-1 to TRBJ2-2; D is unresolved. The CDR3 extends over 13 amino acids. Germline CDR1 MGHRA, CDR2 YSYEKL. With 0 bases removed from V and 8 bases from J, the gap between germline ends came to 7 bases. The CDR3: CASSQDRVGELFF. The CDR3 bases are TGCGCCAGCAGCCAAGATCGGGTTGGGGAGCTGTTTTTT.

A few counts support this clonotype. The V gene is TRBV20-1, the J gene TRBJ2-5; D remains unclear. With 3 bases removed from V and 1 base from J, the gap between germline ends came to 6 bases. The CDR3 length is 12 residues. Germline CDR1 is DFQATT and CDR2 is SNEGSKA (reference sequence). The CDR3 coding sequence is TGCAGTGCTAGGGGTACCCAAGAGACCCAGTACTTC. Translation: CSARGTQETQYF.

This clonotype was found many times. This chain connects TRBV18 to TRBJ1-1; 7 bases fit TRBD1. The junction had 16 bases not matched to a gene; V was cut back by 4 bases and J by 11 bases. This CDR3 contains 15 residues. In germline, CDR1 is KGHSH, CDR2 LQKENI. The CDR3 loop is CASSRLLGQASLAFF. The DNA of the CDR3 is TGTGCCAGCTCACGCCTCCTTGGACAGGCCTCGTTGGCTTTCTTT.

Comment on this clonotype: A far larger clone differs by one base, so this is likely a read error. The chain has TRBV25-1 and TRBJ2-1; D is uncertain. The V gene lost 1 base and the J gene lost 6 bases, with 1 base spanning the gap. The CDR3 is made up of 11 amino acids. Germline loops: CDR1 MGHDK, CDR2 SYGVNS. The CDR3 spells CASSESNEQFF. The DNA of the CDR3 is TGTGCCAGCAGTGAATCCAATGAGCAGTTCTTC.

This clonotype was seen ten or more times. The junction and the germline gene differ at one end; a read error may be behind it. The chain carries TRBV27 and TRBJ1-1, with D possibly being TRBD1 (5 bases). The CDR3 totals 11 residues. From germline, CDR1 is MNHEY and CDR2 SMNVEV (reference sequence). The CDR3 region has the DNA TGTGCCAGCAGTTACCGCGGCAGGGCGATCTTT. It codes for CASSYRGRAIF.